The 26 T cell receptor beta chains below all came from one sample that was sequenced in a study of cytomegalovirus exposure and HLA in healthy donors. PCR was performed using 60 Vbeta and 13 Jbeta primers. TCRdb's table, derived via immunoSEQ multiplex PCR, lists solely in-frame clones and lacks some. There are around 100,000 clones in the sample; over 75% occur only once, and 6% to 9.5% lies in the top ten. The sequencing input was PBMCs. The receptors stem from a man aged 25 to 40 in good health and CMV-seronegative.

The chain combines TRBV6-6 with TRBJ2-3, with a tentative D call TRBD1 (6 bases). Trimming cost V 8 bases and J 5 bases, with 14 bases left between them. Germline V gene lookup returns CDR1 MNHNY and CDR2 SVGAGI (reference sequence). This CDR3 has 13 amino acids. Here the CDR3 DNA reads TGTGCCAGCGGGCAGGGGAGCGGAGATACGCAGTATTTT. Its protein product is CASGQGSGDTQYF.

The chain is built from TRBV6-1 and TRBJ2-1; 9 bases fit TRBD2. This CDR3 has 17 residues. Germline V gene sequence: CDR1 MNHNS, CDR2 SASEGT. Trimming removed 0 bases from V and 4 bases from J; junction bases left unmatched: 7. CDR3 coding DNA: TGTGCCAGCAGTGAAGCCCCTAGCGGGATGGCGTACAATGAGCAGTTCTTC. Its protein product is CASSEAPSGMAYNEQFF.

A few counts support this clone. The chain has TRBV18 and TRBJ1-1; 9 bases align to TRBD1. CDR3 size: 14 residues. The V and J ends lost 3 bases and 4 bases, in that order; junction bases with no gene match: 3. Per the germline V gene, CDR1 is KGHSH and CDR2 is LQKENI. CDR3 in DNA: TGTGCCAGCTCACCGGGACAGGGTACCACTGAAGCTTTCTTT. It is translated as CASSPGQGTTEAFF.

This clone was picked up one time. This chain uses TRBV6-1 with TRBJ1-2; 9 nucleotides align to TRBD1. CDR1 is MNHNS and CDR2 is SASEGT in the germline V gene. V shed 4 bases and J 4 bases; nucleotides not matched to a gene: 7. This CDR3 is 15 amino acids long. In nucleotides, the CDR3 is TGTGCCAGCAGTGGGGACAGGGCCGCACTCTATGGCTACACCTTC. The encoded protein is CASSGDRAALYGYTF.

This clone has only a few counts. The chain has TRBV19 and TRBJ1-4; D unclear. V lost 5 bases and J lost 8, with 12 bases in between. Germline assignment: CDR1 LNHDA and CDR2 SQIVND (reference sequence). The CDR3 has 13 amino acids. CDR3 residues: CASSDYRSEKLFF. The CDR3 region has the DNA TGTGCCAGTAGTGATTATAGGAGCGAAAAACTGTTTTTT.

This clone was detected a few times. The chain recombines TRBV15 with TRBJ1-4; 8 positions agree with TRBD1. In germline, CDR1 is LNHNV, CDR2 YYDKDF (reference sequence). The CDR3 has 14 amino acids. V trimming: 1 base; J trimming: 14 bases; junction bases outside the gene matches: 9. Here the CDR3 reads CATSRGTGSNMLFF. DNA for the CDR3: TGTGCCACCAGCAGAGGGACAGGGAGTAATATGCTGTTTTTT.

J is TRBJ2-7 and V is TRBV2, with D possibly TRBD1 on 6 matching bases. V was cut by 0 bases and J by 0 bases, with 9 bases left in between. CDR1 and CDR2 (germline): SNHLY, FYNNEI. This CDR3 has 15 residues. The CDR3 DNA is TGTGCCAGCAGTGAAGCGCACAGGGACTCCTACGAGCAGTACTTC. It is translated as CASSEAHRDSYEQYF.

CDR3 nucleotide sequence: TGTGCCAGCAGCCTAAAAAATTCACCCCTCCACTTT. Protein: CASSLKNSPLHF. The chain combines TRBV7-9 with TRBJ1-6; no clear D gene. The V gene's germline CDR1 is SEHNR and CDR2 FQNEAQ (reference sequence). This CDR3 region has 12 residues. V lost 5 bases to trimming and J lost 7 bases, with 6 bases between them.

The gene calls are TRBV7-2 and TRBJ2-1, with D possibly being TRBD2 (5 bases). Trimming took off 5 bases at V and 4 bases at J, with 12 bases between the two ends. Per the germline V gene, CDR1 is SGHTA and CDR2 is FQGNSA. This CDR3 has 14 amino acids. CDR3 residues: CASSPEAGYNEQFF. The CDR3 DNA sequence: TGTGCCAGCAGCCCGGAGGCGGGTTACAATGAGCAGTTCTTC. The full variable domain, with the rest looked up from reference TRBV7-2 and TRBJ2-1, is GAGVSQSPSNKVTEKGKDVELRCDPISGHTALYWYRQSLGQGLEFLIYFQGNSAPDKSGLPSDRFSAERTGGSVSTLTIQRTQQEDSAVYLCASSPEAGYNEQFFGPGTRLTVL.

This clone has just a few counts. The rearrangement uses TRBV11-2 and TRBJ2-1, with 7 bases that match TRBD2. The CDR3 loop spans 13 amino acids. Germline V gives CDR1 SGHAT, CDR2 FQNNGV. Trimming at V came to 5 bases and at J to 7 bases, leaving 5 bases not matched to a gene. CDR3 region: CASSPGRVNEQFF. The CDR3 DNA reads TGTGCCAGCAGCCCGGGGAGGGTTAATGAGCAGTTCTTC.

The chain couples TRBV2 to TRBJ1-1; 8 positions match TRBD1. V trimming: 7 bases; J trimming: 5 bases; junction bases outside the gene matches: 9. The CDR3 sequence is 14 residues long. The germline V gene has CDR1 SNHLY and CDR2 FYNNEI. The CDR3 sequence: CASTGQGLGTEAFF. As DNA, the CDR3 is TGTGCCAGCACCGGACAGGGTCTCGGTACTGAAGCTTTCTTT.

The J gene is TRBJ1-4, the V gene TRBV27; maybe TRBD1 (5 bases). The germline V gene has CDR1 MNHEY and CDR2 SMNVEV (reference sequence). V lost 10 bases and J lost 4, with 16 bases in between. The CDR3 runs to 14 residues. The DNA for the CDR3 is TGTGCCACCTCGCCCGGGGGGTTTAATGAAAAACTGTTTTTT. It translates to CATSPGGFNEKLFF.

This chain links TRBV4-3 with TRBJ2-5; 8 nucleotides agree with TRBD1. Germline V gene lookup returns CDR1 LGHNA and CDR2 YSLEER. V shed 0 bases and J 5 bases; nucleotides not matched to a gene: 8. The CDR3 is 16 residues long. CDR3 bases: TGCGCCAGCAGCCAAGATCTCGCAGGGGGCGCGGAGACCCAGTACTTC. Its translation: CASSQDLAGGAETQYF.

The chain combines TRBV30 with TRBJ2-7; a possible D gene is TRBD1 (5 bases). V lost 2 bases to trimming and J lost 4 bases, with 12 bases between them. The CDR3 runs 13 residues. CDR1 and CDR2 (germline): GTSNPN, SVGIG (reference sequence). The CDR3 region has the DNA TGTGCCTGGAGTTCGGGTACAGGTTACGAGCAGTACTTC. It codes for CAWSSGTGYEQYF.

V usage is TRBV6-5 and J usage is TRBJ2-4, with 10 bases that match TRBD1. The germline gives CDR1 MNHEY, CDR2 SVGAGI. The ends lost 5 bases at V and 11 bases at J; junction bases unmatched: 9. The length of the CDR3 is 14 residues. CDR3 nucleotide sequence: TGTGCCAGCAGTAACCGGACAGGGGGTCGGTTTCAGTACTTC. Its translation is CASSNRTGGRFQYF.

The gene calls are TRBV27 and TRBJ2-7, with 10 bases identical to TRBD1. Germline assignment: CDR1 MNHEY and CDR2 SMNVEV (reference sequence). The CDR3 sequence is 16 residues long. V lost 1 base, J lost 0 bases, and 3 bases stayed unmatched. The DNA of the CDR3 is TGTGCCAGCAGTTTATATTGGGACAGGGGCTCCTACGAGCAGTACTTC. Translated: CASSLYWDRGSYEQYF.

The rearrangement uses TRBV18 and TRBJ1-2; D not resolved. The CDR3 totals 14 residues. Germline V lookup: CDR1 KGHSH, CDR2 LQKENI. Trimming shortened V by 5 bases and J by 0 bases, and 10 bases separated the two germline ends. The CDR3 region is CASSTQPPNYGYTF. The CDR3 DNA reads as TGTGCCAGCTCAACACAGCCACCTAACTATGGCTACACCTTC.

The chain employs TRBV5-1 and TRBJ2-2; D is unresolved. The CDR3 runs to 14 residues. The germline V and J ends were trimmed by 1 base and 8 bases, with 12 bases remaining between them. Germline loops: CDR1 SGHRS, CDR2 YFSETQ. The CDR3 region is CASSLIPGVGELFF. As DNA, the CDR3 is TGCGCCAGCAGCTTGATCCCAGGCGTGGGGGAGCTGTTTTTT.

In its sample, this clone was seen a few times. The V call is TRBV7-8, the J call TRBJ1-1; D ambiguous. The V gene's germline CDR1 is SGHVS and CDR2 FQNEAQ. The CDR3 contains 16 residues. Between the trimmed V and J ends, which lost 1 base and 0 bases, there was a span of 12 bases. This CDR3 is CASSLVPGIMNTEAFF. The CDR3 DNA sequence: TGTGCCAGCAGCTTAGTCCCAGGTATAATGAACACTGAAGCTTTCTTT.

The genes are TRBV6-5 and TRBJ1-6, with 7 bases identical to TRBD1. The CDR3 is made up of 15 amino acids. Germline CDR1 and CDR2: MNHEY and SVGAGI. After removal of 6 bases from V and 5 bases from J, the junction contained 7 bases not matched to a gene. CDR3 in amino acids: CASRPTGQDNSPLHF. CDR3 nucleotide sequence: TGTGCCAGCAGGCCTACAGGACAGGATAATTCACCCCTCCACTTT.

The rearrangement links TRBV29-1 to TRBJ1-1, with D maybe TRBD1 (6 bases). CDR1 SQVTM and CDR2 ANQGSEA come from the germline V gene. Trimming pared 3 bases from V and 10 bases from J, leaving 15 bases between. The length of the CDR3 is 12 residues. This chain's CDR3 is CSVDNQGSRAFF. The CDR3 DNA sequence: TGCAGCGTTGATAACCAGGGGAGTCGAGCTTTCTTT.

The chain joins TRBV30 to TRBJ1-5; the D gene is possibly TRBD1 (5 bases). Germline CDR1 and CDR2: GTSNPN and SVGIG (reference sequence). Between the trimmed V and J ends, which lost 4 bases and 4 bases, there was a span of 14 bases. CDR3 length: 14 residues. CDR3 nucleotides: TGTGCCTGGACTCGGGCGGGGACGAATCAGCCCCAGCATTTT. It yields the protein CAWTRAGTNQPQHF.

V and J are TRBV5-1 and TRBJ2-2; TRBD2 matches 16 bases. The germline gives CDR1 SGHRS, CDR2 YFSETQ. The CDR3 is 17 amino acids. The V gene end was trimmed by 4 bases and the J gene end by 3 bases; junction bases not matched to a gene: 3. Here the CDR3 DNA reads TGCGCCAGCAGCGCGGGACTAGCGGGAGGGTACACCGGGGAGCTGTTTTTT. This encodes CASSAGLAGGYTGELFF. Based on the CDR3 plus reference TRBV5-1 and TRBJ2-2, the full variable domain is KAGVTQTPRYLIKTRGQQVTLSCSPISGHRSVSWYQQTPGQGLQFLFEYFSETQRNKGNFPGRFSGRQFSNSRSEMNVSTLELGDSALYLCASSAGLAGGYTGELFFGEGSRLTVL.

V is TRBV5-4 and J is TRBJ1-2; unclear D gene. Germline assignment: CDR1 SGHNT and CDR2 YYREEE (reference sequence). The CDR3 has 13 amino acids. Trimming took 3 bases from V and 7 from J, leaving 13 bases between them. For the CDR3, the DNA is TGTGCCAGCAGCTCCCCGGCTGAGGGTGGCTACACCTTC. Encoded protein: CASSSPAEGGYTF.

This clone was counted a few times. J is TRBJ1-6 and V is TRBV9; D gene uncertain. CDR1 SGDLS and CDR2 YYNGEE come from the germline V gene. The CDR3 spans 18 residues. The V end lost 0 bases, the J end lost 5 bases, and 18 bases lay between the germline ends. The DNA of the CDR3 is TGTGCCAGCAGCGTAGCTCCTCAGAGGAGGCTTCATAATTCACCCCTCCACTTT. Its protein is CASSVAPQRRLHNSPLHF.

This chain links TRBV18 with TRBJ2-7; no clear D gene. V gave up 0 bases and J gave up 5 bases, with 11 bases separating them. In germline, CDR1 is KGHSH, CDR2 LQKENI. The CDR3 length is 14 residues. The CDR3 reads CASSPPVRRHEQYF. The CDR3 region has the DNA TGTGCCAGCTCACCACCGGTTCGGCGGCACGAGCAGTACTTC.